The 8 T cell receptor beta chains presented below share a single source sample, sequenced in a study of blood T cell repertoires in COVID-19. The data were produced by immunoSEQ multiplex PCR, yet TCRdb's version contains in-frame clones alone and is incomplete. The data hold more than 15,000 clones, with approximately 90% observed a single time. Sample: peripheral blood. Receptors originate from a human donor with active COVID-19. The donor label of this sample is uncertain.

V usage is TRBV6-6 and J usage is TRBJ1-2, with D uncertain. This CDR3 is 15 amino acids long. V was shortened by 0 bases and J by 0 bases, with 8 bases between the two germline ends. The germline CDR1 and CDR2 sequences are MNHNY and SVGAGI (reference sequence). CDR3 in amino acids: CASSYSLTANYGYTF. CDR3 sequence (DNA): TGTGCCAGCAGTTACTCTTTAACGGCTAACTATGGCTACACCTTC.

The gene calls are TRBV19 and TRBJ1-2; TRBD1 might be the D (5 bases). Germline V CDR1 and CDR2: LNHDA, SQIVND (reference sequence). This CDR3 has 12 residues. The ends were cut back, 7 bases at V and 5 bases at J, with 11 bases in the middle. The DNA of the CDR3 is TGTGCCAGTACAGGGCGGTATTATGGCTACACCTTC. Protein sequence: CASTGRYYGYTF.

This clone was recorded only once. This rearrangement joins TRBV9 to TRBJ2-5, with a weak D call TRBD2 (6 bases). V gave up 0 bases and J gave up 0 bases, with 12 bases separating them. Germline CDR1 reads SGDLS; CDR2 reads YYNGEE. The CDR3 totals 16 residues. Here the CDR3 DNA reads TGTGCCAGCAGCGTAGCCCCTAGCGCGAACCAAGAGACCCAGTACTTC. This translates into CASSVAPSANQETQYF.

The genes are TRBV9 and TRBJ2-3; weak D call: TRBD2 (6 bases). The CDR3 is 15 residues long. Per the germline V gene, CDR1 is SGDLS and CDR2 is YYNGEE. V was trimmed by 0 bases and J by 0 bases, leaving 8 bases between them. CDR3 nucleotide sequence: TGTGCCAGCAGCGTAGTCGGGGGTAGCACAGATACGCAGTATTTT. Its translation is CASSVVGGSTDTQYF.

The rearrangement links TRBV7-2 to TRBJ2-3, with 8 bases identical to TRBD1. This CDR3 comprises 17 residues. Per the germline V gene, CDR1 is SGHTA and CDR2 is FQGNSA. V was clipped by 0 bases and J by 1 base; unmatched bases: 6. CDR3 sequence: CASSLAPDRGRTDTQYF. In nucleotides, the CDR3 is TGTGCCAGCAGCTTAGCCCCAGACAGGGGTCGCACAGATACGCAGTATTTT.

This clone was detected once. The chain carries TRBV3-1 (or the pseudogene TRBV3-2) and TRBJ1-4, with 9 bases lining up with TRBD1. This CDR3 is built from 16 residues. Germline trimming cut 3 bases from V and 10 bases from J; bases unmatched to any gene: 12. Germline CDR1 LGHDT, CDR2 YNNKEL (reference sequence). CDR3 sequence: CASSQLTGTGSRKLFF. DNA of the CDR3: TGTGCCAGCAGCCAGTTAACCGGGACAGGGTCACGAAAACTGTTTTTT.

J is TRBJ2-7 and V is TRBV3-1 (or the pseudogene TRBV3-2), with 9 positions matching TRBD1. This CDR3 contains 16 residues. Germline loops: CDR1 LGHDT, CDR2 YNNKEL (reference sequence). The V segment lost 4 bases and the J segment 5 bases; nucleotides outside the gene matches: 12. The CDR3 DNA sequence: TGTGCCAGCAGCCCTCGCCCGGGACAGGGAAACCACGAGCAGTACTTC. Amino acid sequence: CASSPRPGQGNHEQYF.

This clone was counted a few times. The genes are TRBV4-1 and TRBJ2-7, with TRBD1 matching 7 bases. Per germline, CDR1 MGHRA and CDR2 YSYEKL. V trimming: 0 bases; J trimming: 4 bases; junction bases outside the gene matches: 12. The CDR3 totals 17 residues. CDR3 in amino acids: CASSQDYLAGTVYEQYF. The DNA for the CDR3 is TGCGCCAGCAGCCAAGATTACCTAGCAGGGACAGTTTACGAGCAGTACTTC.